This TCR beta chain was recorded in a study of vaccination and CD4 T cells after COVID-19. Study-wide context: Convalescents were six males and four females, two of them Hispanic.

Findings and caveats of the study: Median SARS-CoV-2-reactive clonotype numbers went from around 19 to 38; this increase was not significant.

This clonotype occurred a few times. The antigen remains undetermined. Oncomine TCR Beta short-read sequencing was applied to DNA from cultured CD4+ T cells. A single record per CDR3 protein comes from TCRdb applying MiXCR to the PCR reads. The sample has 6,600 or so distinct CDR3 sequences; around half are singletons. The CDR3 has 15 amino acids. After removal of 4 bases from V and 4 bases from J, the junction contained 7 bases not matched to a gene. CDR1 is DFQATT, CDR2 SNEGSKA, per germline (reference sequence). Treatment noted: approximately nine-day PBMC culture with coronavirus spike peptide pools or control peptides (ViraFEST assay). From the unexposed donor, CD4+ T cells were collected ahead of the COVID-19 pandemic (2011-2018). Fresh replacement IL-2 medium substituted for half the medium on days 3 and 7.

Sequencing was performed on CD4+ T cells from blood, cultured in vitro. The TCR sequence derives from a human donor in good health. The chain joins TRBV20-1 to TRBJ1-1, with TRBD1 identical over 12 bases. This CDR3 reads CSAILPGQGATEAFF. The CDR3 bases are TGCAGTGCTATCCTCCCGGGACAGGGGGCCACTGAAGCTTTCTTT.